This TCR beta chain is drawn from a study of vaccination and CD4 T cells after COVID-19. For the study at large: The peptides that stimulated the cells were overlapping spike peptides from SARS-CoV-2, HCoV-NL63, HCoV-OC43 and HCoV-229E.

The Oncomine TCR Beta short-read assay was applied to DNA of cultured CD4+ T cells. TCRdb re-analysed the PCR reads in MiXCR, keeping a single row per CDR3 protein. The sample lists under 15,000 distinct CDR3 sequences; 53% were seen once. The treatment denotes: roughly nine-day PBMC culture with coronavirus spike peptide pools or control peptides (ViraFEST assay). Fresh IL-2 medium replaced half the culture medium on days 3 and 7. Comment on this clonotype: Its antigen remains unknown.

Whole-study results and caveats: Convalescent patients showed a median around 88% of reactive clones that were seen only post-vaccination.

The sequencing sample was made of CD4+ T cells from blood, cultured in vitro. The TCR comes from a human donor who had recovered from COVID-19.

CDR3 amino acids: CASSIRLAGGVGQETQYF. CDR3 in DNA: TGTGCCAGTAGTATCAGACTAGCGGGGGGAGTAGGCCAAGAGACCCAGTACTTC. The rearrangement uses TRBV19 and TRBJ2-5, with 13 bases matching TRBD2. The CDR3 consists of 18 residues. The V gene end was trimmed by 3 bases and the J gene end by 1 base; junction bases not matched to a gene: 8. The V gene's germline CDR1 is LNHDA and CDR2 SQIVND (reference sequence).